This TCR beta chain was found in a study of T cells expressing NK-cell markers. CDR1 SEHNR and CDR2 FQNEAQ come from the germline V gene (reference sequence). This CDR3 spans 15 amino acids. TCRdb derives one entry per CDR3 protein from the 5' RACE reads, leaving out DNA. Here the sample table reports about 150,000 distinct CDR3 sequences. The chain carries TRBV7-9 and TRBJ2-1; TCRdb's assignment of TRBD2 cannot be checked, as there is no DNA. Material: blood T cells: a sorted CD56 or NKG2C T cell subset, CD4+ or CD8+ T cells, or bulk PBMC T cells (not recorded which). This clonotype was obtained from a man between 18 and 29 years old in good health. The CDR3 sequence is CASTERERTYNEQFF.